This TCR beta chain was profiled in a study of blood T cells in healthy people across ages. A sample-barcoded 5' primer and a J-beta primer mix were used in a second PCR of roughly 6 to 12 cycles. TCRdb itself ran the 5' RACE reads through MiXCR, one entry per CDR3 protein. The data show 890,000 or so distinct CDR3 sequences, with around 62% seen just once and about 30% held by the top ten. Germline V gene sequence: CDR1 MNHEY, CDR2 SMNVEV (reference sequence). This CDR3 spans 17 amino acids. V shed 5 bases and J shed 0 bases, with 14 bases lying between them. Those donating, healthy Caucasian individuals from Russia, were aged about 6 to 100. The sample, approximately 10 milliliters of peripheral blood, was drawn from each donor.

This receptor was obtained from a man aged 25 to 40 in good health. This chain uses TRBV27 with TRBJ1-6; D call uncertain. Sequenced sample: blood. The CDR3 DNA reads as TGTGCCAGCAGTCCCCTGGGGATTAACTCCTATAATTCACCCCTCCACTTT. Its translation is CASSPLGINSYNSPLHF.